The 3 T cell receptor beta chains listed next were all sequenced from one sample in a study of CD4+ T cells in melanoma. Only in-frame clones appear in the TCRdb table, and some are missing; sequencing was by immunoSEQ multiplex PCR. Of more than 110,000 clones in the sample, nearly 95% were seen once. The receptor set was obtained from a human donor with melanoma.

CDR3 residues: CASSAIPQENTEAFF. CDR3 nucleotides: TGTGCCAGCAGCGCGATTCCTCAGGAGAACACTGAAGCTTTCTTT. The rearrangement uses TRBV7-7 and TRBJ1-1; D unclear. V dropped 5 bases and J dropped 1 base, with 14 bases sitting between them. This CDR3 spans 15 amino acids. Per germline, CDR1 SSHAT and CDR2 FNYEAQ (reference sequence). Looking up the rest from reference TRBV7-7 and TRBJ1-1 gives the full variable domain: GAGVSQSPRYKVTKRGQDVTLRCDPISSHATLYWYQQALGQGPEFLTYFNYEAQPDKSGLPSDRFSAERPEGSISTLTIQRTEQRDSAMYRCASSAIPQENTEAFFGQGTRLTVV.

J is TRBJ2-2 and V is TRBV4-2; D gene uncertain. The germline CDR1 and CDR2 sequences are LGHNA and YNFKEQ. The V gene lost 5 bases and the J gene lost 6 bases, with 19 bases spanning the gap. The CDR3 runs to 16 residues. The CDR3 protein is CASSFDPLTDAGELFF. The CDR3 DNA is TGTGCCAGCAGCTTCGACCCCCTGACCGACGCCGGGGAGCTGTTTTTT.

The sample holds one count of this clone. Other DNA sequences in the sample encode the same CDR3. The chain joins TRBV19 to TRBJ1-1; possible D gene TRBD1, 5 bases. CDR3 size: 15 residues. Germline V gene sequence: CDR1 LNHDA, CDR2 SQIVND (reference sequence). V was shortened by 6 bases and J by 0 bases, with 14 bases between the two germline ends. CDR3 nucleotides: TGTGCCAGTAGCCGGGACGGTAGCATGAACACTGAAGCTTTCTTT. Protein: CASSRDGSMNTEAFF. The full variable domain, completed using reference TRBV19 and TRBJ1-1, is DGGITQSPKYLFRKEGQNVTLSCEQNLNHDAMYWYRQDPGQGLRLIYYSQIVNDFQKGDIAEGYSVSREKKESFPLTVTSAQKNPTAFYLCASSRDGSMNTEAFFGQGTRLTVV.